This is a list of T cell receptor beta chains from one sample in a study of OX40 agonist ivuxolimab in advanced cancers. Data came from immunoSEQ multiplex PCR; TCRdb stores just in-frame clones and leaves some out. In the table there are 75,000 to 95,000 clones, roughly 90% of which are singletons. This specimen was CD4+ or CD8+ T cells sorted from blood, taken in a trial of the OX40 agonist ivuxolimab. Receptor source: an adult with an advanced solid tumor such as melanoma, head and neck, liver or kidney cancer. The CDR3 runs from the conserved cysteine through the conserved F or W. The D gene is left open where the match is weak. Where a row states a size, it is once, few, many or the class of an expanded clone; other rows omit it.

clone size: many; J gene: TRBJ2-7; D gene: .; V gene: TRBV30; CDR3 protein: CARGGGAHEQYF; CDR3 DNA: TGTGCCCGTGGAGGGGGGGCCCACGAGCAGTACTTC
clone size: once; J gene: TRBJ2-3; D gene: .; V gene: TRBV21-1; CDR3 protein: CASSKWGTNTQYF; CDR3 DNA: TGTGCCAGCAGCAAATGGGGGACAAATACGCAGTATTTT
clone size: .; J gene: TRBJ2-7; D gene: .; V gene: TRBV7-9; CDR3 protein: CASSLSGSSPYEQYF; CDR3 DNA: TGTGCCAGCAGCTTAAGCGGCAGTTCCCCCTACGAGCAGTACTTC
clone size: .; J gene: TRBJ2-5; D gene: .; V gene: TRBV11-3; CDR3 protein: CASSIGPERETQYF; CDR3 DNA: TGTGCCAGCAGCATAGGGCCCGAGCGGGAGACCCAGTACTTC
clone size: .; J gene: TRBJ1-1; D gene: .; V gene: TRBV9; CDR3 protein: CASSVEAETGAFF; CDR3 DNA: TGTGCCAGCAGCGTTGAGGCGGAGACGGGAGCTTTCTTT
clone size: .; J gene: TRBJ1-2; D gene: .; V gene: TRBV6-5; CDR3 protein: CASTQDLNYGYTF; CDR3 DNA: TGTGCCAGCACCCAGGACTTGAACTATGGCTACACCTTC
clone size: .; J gene: TRBJ2-5; D gene: .; V gene: TRBV28; CDR3 protein: CASSFVGLETQYF; CDR3 DNA: TGTGCCAGCAGTTTCGTCGGTCTAGAGACCCAGTACTTC
clone size: .; J gene: TRBJ2-7; D gene: .; V gene: TRBV2; CDR3 protein: CASSDQIYEQYF; CDR3 DNA: TGTGCCAGCAGTGACCAGATCTACGAGCAGTACTTC
clone size: once; J gene: TRBJ2-3; D gene: .; V gene: TRBV19; CDR3 protein: CASMVGPDTQYF; CDR3 DNA: TGTGCCAGTATGGTTGGGCCAGATACGCAGTATTTT
clone size: few; J gene: TRBJ2-5; D gene: .; V gene: TRBV4-3; CDR3 protein: CASSQDSGTYQETQYF; CDR3 DNA: TGCGCCAGCAGCCAAGATAGCGGCACGTACCAAGAGACCCAGTACTTC
clone size: .; J gene: TRBJ1-2; D gene: .; V gene: TRBV5-6; CDR3 protein: CASSVIQPYGYTF; CDR3 DNA: TGTGCCAGCAGCGTAATACAGCCCTATGGCTACACCTTC
clone size: .; J gene: TRBJ2-3; D gene: TRBD2; V gene: TRBV7-8; CDR3 protein: CASSRELAGAQYF; CDR3 DNA: TGTGCCAGCAGCCGAGAACTAGCGGGCGCGCAGTATTTT
clone size: few; J gene: TRBJ2-1; D gene: TRBD2; V gene: TRBV7-9; CDR3 protein: CASSLGRLAGGPFYNEQFF; CDR3 DNA: TGTGCCAGCAGCTTAGGCCGTCTAGCGGGAGGGCCGTTCTACAATGAGCAGTTCTTC
clone size: .; J gene: TRBJ1-2; D gene: .; V gene: TRBV9; CDR3 protein: CASSAGPGYGYTF; CDR3 DNA: TGTGCCAGCAGCGCAGGTCCCGGCTATGGCTACACCTTC
clone size: .; J gene: TRBJ2-7; D gene: .; V gene: TRBV7-2; CDR3 protein: CASSPARVGIEQYF; CDR3 DNA: TGTGCCAGCAGCCCGGCCAGGGTGGGTATCGAGCAGTACTTC
clone size: few; J gene: TRBJ1-1; D gene: .; V gene: TRBV5-1; CDR3 protein: CASSSQLTGPGTEAFF; CDR3 DNA: TGCGCCAGCAGCTCCCAGTTGACCGGACCGGGCACTGAAGCTTTCTTT
clone size: .; J gene: TRBJ1-5; D gene: TRBD1; V gene: TRBV30; CDR3 protein: CAWSVRNRGQPQHF; CDR3 DNA: TGTGCCTGGAGTGTACGTAACAGGGGGCAGCCCCAGCATTTT
clone size: .; J gene: TRBJ2-3; D gene: TRBD1; V gene: TRBV5-1; CDR3 protein: CASSSTGGPTDTQYF; CDR3 DNA: TGCGCCAGCAGCTCGACAGGGGGCCCAACAGATACGCAGTATTTT
clone size: once; J gene: TRBJ2-1; D gene: .; V gene: TRBV18; CDR3 protein: CASSPGNEQFF; CDR3 DNA: TGTGCCAGCTCCCCGGGGAATGAGCAGTTCTTC
clone size: .; J gene: TRBJ1-4; D gene: .; V gene: TRBV29-1; CDR3 protein: CSVLGFNEKLFF; CDR3 DNA: TGCAGCGTTTTAGGGTTCAATGAAAAACTGTTTTTT
clone size: .; J gene: TRBJ1-4; D gene: .; V gene: TRBV2; CDR3 protein: CATQSLGEKLFF; CDR3 DNA: TGTGCCACCCAAAGCCTTGGTGAAAAACTGTTTTTT
clone size: .; J gene: TRBJ2-5; D gene: .; V gene: TRBV29-1; CDR3 protein: CSVGFGSQETQYF; CDR3 DNA: TGCAGCGTTGGTTTTGGCAGCCAAGAGACCCAGTACTTC
clone size: few; J gene: TRBJ2-2; D gene: TRBD1; V gene: TRBV4-1; CDR3 protein: CASSQEGGLETGELFF; CDR3 DNA: TGCGCCAGCAGCCAAGAAGGGGGCCTGGAAACCGGGGAGCTGTTTTTT
clone size: .; J gene: TRBJ2-7; D gene: .; V gene: TRBV19; CDR3 protein: CASSGTASSYEQYF; CDR3 DNA: TGTGCCAGTAGTGGAACAGCTTCCTCCTACGAGCAGTACTTC
clone size: .; J gene: TRBJ1-2; D gene: .; V gene: TRBV28; CDR3 protein: CASMEGYRYTF; CDR3 DNA: TGTGCCAGCATGGAGGGGTATCGCTACACCTTC
clone size: few; J gene: TRBJ1-2; D gene: .; V gene: TRBV4-1; CDR3 protein: CASSHPVRRDYGYTF; CDR3 DNA: TGCGCCAGCAGCCACCCCGTTCGGAGGGACTATGGCTACACCTTC
clone size: .; J gene: TRBJ2-7; D gene: TRBD2; V gene: TRBV7-2; CDR3 protein: CASSLASGRAEQYF; CDR3 DNA: TGTGCCAGCAGCCTAGCTAGCGGGAGGGCCGAGCAGTACTTC